The rows below give T cell receptor beta chains drawn from one sample of a study of beta chain features in type 1 diabetes. The repertoire was sequenced with immunoSEQ multiplex PCR; TCRdb's copy has only in-frame clones and lacks some. The sample consists of about 650,000 clones, around 11% of them appearing once. Sequences were obtained from naive CD4+ T cells from blood. These TCRs come from a man aged 30 to 39 with type 1 diabetes. Both conserved end residues are part of each CDR3. D genes are given only for firm matches. Some rows have no size entry. The others give once, few or many, or a class for an expanded clone.

d_gene: NA
j_gene: TRBJ2-7
abundance: NA
v_gene: TRBV7-9
CDR3nt: TGTGCCAGCAGCCAAGAAGGCGGCGGGACCTACGAGCAGTACTTC
CDR3aa: CASSQEGGGTYEQYF

d_gene: TRBD1
j_gene: TRBJ2-2
abundance: few
v_gene: TRBV28
CDR3nt: TGTGCCAGCAGTTTAAGGACAGGGGGCTCCGGGGAGCTGTTTTTT
CDR3aa: CASSLRTGGSGELFF

d_gene: NA
j_gene: TRBJ2-7
abundance: few
v_gene: TRBV28
CDR3nt: TGTGCCAGCGGTTCCGGGGGTAGCTCCTACGAGCAGTACTTC
CDR3aa: CASGSGGSSYEQYF

d_gene: NA
j_gene: TRBJ1-5
abundance: NA
v_gene: TRBV9
CDR3nt: TGTGCCAGCAGCTCCTACGGGGAGCAGCCCCAGCATTTT
CDR3aa: CASSSYGEQPQHF

d_gene: NA
j_gene: TRBJ2-3
abundance: few
v_gene: TRBV18
CDR3nt: TGTGCCAGCTCACCAAATGAGGGCCCAGATACGCAGTATTTT
CDR3aa: CASSPNEGPDTQYF

d_gene: NA
j_gene: TRBJ2-7
abundance: NA
v_gene: TRBV7-8
CDR3nt: TGTGCCAGCAGCTTTCAGGGTAGCTCCTACGAGCAGTACTTC
CDR3aa: CASSFQGSSYEQYF

d_gene: NA
j_gene: TRBJ1-1
abundance: NA
v_gene: TRBV29-1
CDR3nt: TGCAGCGTTGATAAAGGACAGCCGAACACTGAAGCTTTCTTT
CDR3aa: CSVDKGQPNTEAFF

d_gene: NA
j_gene: TRBJ1-5
abundance: few
v_gene: TRBV2
CDR3nt: TGTGCCAGCAATTACGGGGCTCCAGAGCCCCAGCATTTT
CDR3aa: CASNYGAPEPQHF

d_gene: NA
j_gene: TRBJ2-7
abundance: NA
v_gene: TRBV7-9
CDR3nt: TGTGCCAGCAGTCTTATGGATCAGGAGCAGTACTTC
CDR3aa: CASSLMDQEQYF

d_gene: NA
j_gene: TRBJ2-7
abundance: few
v_gene: TRBV7-2
CDR3nt: TGTGCCAGCAGCGCCTTCGTCACAGGTGCTGAGCAGTACTTC
CDR3aa: CASSAFVTGAEQYF

d_gene: TRBD2
j_gene: TRBJ2-1
abundance: few
v_gene: TRBV6-5
CDR3nt: TGTGCCAGCAGTTACTCGGCTAGCGGTGGATACGTTGTCTTC
CDR3aa: CASSYSASGGYVVF

d_gene: NA
j_gene: TRBJ2-7
abundance: few
v_gene: TRBV6-5
CDR3nt: TGTGCCAGCAGTTACTCCTCTTTCGGGTCCTACGAGCAGTACTTC
CDR3aa: CASSYSSFGSYEQYF

d_gene: NA
j_gene: TRBJ1-6
abundance: NA
v_gene: TRBV5-1
CDR3nt: TGCGCCAGCAGCTTGCGGGGAGATTCACCCCTCCACTTT
CDR3aa: CASSLRGDSPLHF

d_gene: NA
j_gene: TRBJ1-2
abundance: NA
v_gene: TRBV5-5
CDR3nt: TGTGCCAGCAGCTTGGATAGGGGAAGGGACGGCTACACCTTC
CDR3aa: CASSLDRGRDGYTF

d_gene: NA
j_gene: TRBJ1-5
abundance: few
v_gene: TRBV6-6
CDR3nt: TGTGCCAGCAGTTCTGACGTGAGGGGCATGCCCCAGCATTTT
CDR3aa: CASSSDVRGMPQHF

d_gene: TRBD1
j_gene: TRBJ1-4
abundance: few
v_gene: TRBV13
CDR3nt: TGTGCCAGCAGCTTAACCCGGGACAGGTCTGAAAAACTGTTTTTT
CDR3aa: CASSLTRDRSEKLFF

d_gene: NA
j_gene: TRBJ1-4
abundance: few
v_gene: TRBV29-1
CDR3nt: TGCAGCGTTCAGAAAGGGATTAATGAAAAACTGTTTTTT
CDR3aa: CSVQKGINEKLFF

d_gene: TRBD1
j_gene: TRBJ2-1
abundance: NA
v_gene: TRBV7-2
CDR3nt: TGTGCCAGCAGCTTGAGACAGGGGGCGCAAAATGAGCAGTTCTTC
CDR3aa: CASSLRQGAQNEQFF

d_gene: NA
j_gene: TRBJ2-1
abundance: few
v_gene: TRBV7-3
CDR3nt: TGTGCCAGCAGCTTAACGGGGAACAGCAATGAGCAGTTCTTC
CDR3aa: CASSLTGNSNEQFF

d_gene: NA
j_gene: TRBJ2-2
abundance: NA
v_gene: TRBV5-4
CDR3nt: TGTGCCAGCAGCTTAGTAGAAACCGGGGAGCTGTTTTTT
CDR3aa: CASSLVETGELFF

d_gene: TRBD1
j_gene: TRBJ2-3
abundance: NA
v_gene: TRBV7-6
CDR3nt: TGTGCCAGCAGCTCCGGGACAGGGGCTTACACAGATACGCAGTATTTT
CDR3aa: CASSSGTGAYTDTQYF

d_gene: TRBD2
j_gene: TRBJ2-6
abundance: few
v_gene: TRBV18
CDR3nt: TGTGCCAGCTCACCACCTGGTCTAGCGGGGCCGTCTGGGGCCAACGTCCTGACTTTC
CDR3aa: CASSPPGLAGPSGANVLTF

d_gene: TRBD1
j_gene: TRBJ1-5
abundance: few
v_gene: TRBV5-6
CDR3nt: TGTGCCAGCAGCCGACAGGGGAGTGGTAGCAATCAGCCCCAGCATTTT
CDR3aa: CASSRQGSGSNQPQHF